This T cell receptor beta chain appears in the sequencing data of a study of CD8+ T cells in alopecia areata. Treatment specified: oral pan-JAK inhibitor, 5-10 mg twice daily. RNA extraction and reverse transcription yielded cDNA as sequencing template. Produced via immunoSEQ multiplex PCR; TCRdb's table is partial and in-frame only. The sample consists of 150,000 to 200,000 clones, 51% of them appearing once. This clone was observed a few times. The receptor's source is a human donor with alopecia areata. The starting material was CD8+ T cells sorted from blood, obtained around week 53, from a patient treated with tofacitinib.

The CDR3 reads CSVLGDNYEQYF. The CDR3 DNA is TGCAGCGTCCTGGGGGACAACTACGAGCAGTACTTC. The chain has TRBV29-1 and TRBJ2-7; D is possibly TRBD1 (6 bases). V was shortened by 6 bases and J by 3 bases, with 12 bases between the two germline ends. Germline CDR1 SQVTM, CDR2 ANQGSEA. The length of the CDR3 is 12 residues.